This T cell receptor (beta chain) was documented in a study of metastatic and nonmetastatic thyroid tumors. As for the study in general: Comparative analysis of repertoires was undertaken across blood and tumor or nodule tissue obtained from malignant and benign thyroid patients.

Every patient was untreated before thyroid surgery. Study results and caveats: In blood and tumor, TCR beta diversity was reportedly significantly higher in malignant thyroid tumors than in benign nodules.

This clone is labeled medium-sized (0.01 to 0.1%). The antigen is not known. Original handling: Differences in CDR3 between clinicopathological groups were drawn on to build a classifier intended to discriminate distant-metastatic papillary thyroid cancer patients. TCRdb reassembled clones from the PCR reads with MiXCR. It is TCRdb's table, rather than the study itself, that gives the V and J calls and clone size. The table lists 35,000 to 50,000 clones, around 10% of them singletons. The V gene's germline CDR1 is MDHEN and CDR2 SYDVKM. Trimming stripped 6 bases from V and 3 bases from J, with 15 bases between. This CDR3 spans 14 amino acids.

The material sequenced was blood. This chain connects TRBV28 to TRBJ2-7; maybe TRBD1 (5 bases). The receptor was isolated from a male donor with papillary thyroid cancer or a benign thyroid nodule (not recorded which). Some clones in this sample may be carry-over from other donors' samples. Here the CDR3 DNA reads TGTGCCAGCAGCGCTCCAGGGCTGGGCTACGAGCAGTACTTC. It yields the protein CASSAPGLGYEQYF.